This T cell receptor beta chain derives from a study of control samples from healthy donors and cancer patients. This clone has only one observation. CDR3 length: 15 amino acids. J lost 7 bases, V lost 2 bases, and 8 bases had no gene match. Assay used: immunoSEQ multiplex PCR; TCRdb lists only in-frame clones, some missing. The sample has 65,000 to 85,000 clones; roughly nine tenths are singletons. Sequencing input: PBMCs. This sequence joins TRBV5-3 and TRBJ1-5; 8 bases map to TRBD1. TRBV5-3 is assigned to the ORF class and has an uncertain function. This receptor was obtained from a woman aged 45-65 years with colorectal cancer. CDR3 sequence: CARSLGSGGGQPQHF. CDR3 DNA: TGTGCCAGAAGCTTAGGGTCAGGGGGCGGACAGCCCCAGCATTTT.